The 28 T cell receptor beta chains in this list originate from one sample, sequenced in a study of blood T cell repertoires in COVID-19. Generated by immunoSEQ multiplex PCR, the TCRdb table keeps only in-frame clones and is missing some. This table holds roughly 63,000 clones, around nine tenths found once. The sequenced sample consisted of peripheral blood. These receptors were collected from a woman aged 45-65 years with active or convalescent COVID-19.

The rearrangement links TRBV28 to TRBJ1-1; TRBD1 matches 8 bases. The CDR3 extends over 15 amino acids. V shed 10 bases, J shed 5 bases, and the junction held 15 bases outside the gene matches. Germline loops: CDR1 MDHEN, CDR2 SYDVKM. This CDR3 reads CATQAGGAGNTEAFF. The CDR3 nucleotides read TGTGCCACCCAAGCAGGGGGCGCTGGTAATACTGAAGCTTTCTTT.

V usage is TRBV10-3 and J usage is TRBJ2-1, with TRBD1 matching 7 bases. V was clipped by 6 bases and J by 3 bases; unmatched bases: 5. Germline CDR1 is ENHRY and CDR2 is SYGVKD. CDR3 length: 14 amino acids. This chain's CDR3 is CAIRTGTVYNEQFF. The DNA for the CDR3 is TGTGCCATCAGAACCGGGACAGTCTACAATGAGCAGTTCTTC.

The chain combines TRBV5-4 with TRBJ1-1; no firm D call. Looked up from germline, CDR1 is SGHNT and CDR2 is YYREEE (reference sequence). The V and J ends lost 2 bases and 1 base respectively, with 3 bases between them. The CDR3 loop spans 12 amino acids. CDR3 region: CASSFGNTEAFF. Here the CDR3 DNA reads TGTGCCAGCAGCTTCGGGAACACTGAAGCTTTCTTT.

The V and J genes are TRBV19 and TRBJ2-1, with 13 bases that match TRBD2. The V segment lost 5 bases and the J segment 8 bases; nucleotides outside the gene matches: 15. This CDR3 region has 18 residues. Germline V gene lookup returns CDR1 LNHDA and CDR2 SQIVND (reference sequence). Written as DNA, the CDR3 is TGTGCCAGTAGTGACCAACTCTGGACTAGCGGGAGCCACGATGAGCAGTTCTTC. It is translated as CASSDQLWTSGSHDEQFF.

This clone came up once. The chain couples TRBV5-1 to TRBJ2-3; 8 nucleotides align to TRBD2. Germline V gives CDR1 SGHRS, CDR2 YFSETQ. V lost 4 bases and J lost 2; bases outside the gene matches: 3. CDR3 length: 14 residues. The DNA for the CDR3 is TGCGCCAGCAGCCCGGGAGGGCCCACAGATACGCAGTATTTT. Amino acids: CASSPGGPTDTQYF.

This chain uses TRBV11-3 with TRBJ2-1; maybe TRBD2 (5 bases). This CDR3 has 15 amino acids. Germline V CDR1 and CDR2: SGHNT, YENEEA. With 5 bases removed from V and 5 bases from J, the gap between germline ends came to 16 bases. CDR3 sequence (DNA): TGTGCCAGCAGCCCGTTTAGGGCGGGCCACAATGAGCAGTTCTTC. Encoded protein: CASSPFRAGHNEQFF. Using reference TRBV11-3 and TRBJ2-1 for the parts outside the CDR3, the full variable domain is EAGVVQSPRYKIIEKKQPVAFWCNPISGHNTLYWYLQNLGQGPELLIRYENEEAVDDSQLPKDRFSAERLKGVDSTLKIQPAELGDSAVYLCASSPFRAGHNEQFFGPGTRLTVL.

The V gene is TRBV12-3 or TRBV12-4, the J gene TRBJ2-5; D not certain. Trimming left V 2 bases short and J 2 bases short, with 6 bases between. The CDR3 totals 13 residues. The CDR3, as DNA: TGTGCCAGCAGTTTATACAGACAAGAGACCCAGTACTTC. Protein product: CASSLYRQETQYF.

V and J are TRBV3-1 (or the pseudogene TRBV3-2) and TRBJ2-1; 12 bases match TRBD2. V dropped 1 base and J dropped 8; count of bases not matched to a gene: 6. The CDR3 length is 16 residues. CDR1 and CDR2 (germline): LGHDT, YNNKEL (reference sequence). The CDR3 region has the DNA TGTGCCAGCAGCCAAGCGGGACTAGCGGGCGGTTATGAGCAGTTCTTC. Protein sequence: CASSQAGLAGGYEQFF.

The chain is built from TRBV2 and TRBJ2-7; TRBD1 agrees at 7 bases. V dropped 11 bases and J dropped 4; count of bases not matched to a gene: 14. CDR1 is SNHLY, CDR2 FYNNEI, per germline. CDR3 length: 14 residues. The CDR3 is CASEAGTVKYEQYF. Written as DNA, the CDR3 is TGTGCCTCCGAGGCCGGGACAGTAAAGTACGAGCAGTACTTC.

CDR3 loop: CASSRSMASADTQYF. CDR3 bases: TGTGCCAGCAGCCGATCTATGGCTAGCGCAGATACGCAGTATTTT. The chain combines TRBV3-1 (or the pseudogene TRBV3-2) with TRBJ2-3, with D perhaps TRBD2 (6 bases). CDR3 length: 15 residues. CDR1 is LGHDT, CDR2 YNNKEL, per germline (reference sequence). V lost 4 bases and J 4 bases, leaving 15 bases between the germline ends.

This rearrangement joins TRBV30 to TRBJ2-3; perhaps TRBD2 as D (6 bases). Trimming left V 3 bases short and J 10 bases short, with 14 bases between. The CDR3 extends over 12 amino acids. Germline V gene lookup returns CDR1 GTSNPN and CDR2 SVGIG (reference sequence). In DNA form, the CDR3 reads TGTGCCTGGAGCCCCCCCGGGACTTCGCAGTATTTT. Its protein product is CAWSPPGTSQYF.

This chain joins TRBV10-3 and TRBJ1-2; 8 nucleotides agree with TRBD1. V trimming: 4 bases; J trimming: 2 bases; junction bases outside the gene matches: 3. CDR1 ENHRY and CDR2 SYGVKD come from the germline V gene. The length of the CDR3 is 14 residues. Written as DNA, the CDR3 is TGTGCCATCAGTGCAGGGGGCCTGAACTATGGCTACACCTTC. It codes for CAISAGGLNYGYTF.

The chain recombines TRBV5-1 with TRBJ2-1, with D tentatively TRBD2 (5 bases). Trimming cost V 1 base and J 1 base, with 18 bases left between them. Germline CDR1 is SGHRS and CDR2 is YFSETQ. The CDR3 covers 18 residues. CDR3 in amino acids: CASSLYWTGKQSYNEQFF. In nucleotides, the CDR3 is TGCGCCAGCAGCTTGTATTGGACGGGGAAACAGTCCTACAATGAGCAGTTCTTC. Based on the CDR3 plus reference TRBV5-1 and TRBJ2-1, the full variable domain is KAGVTQTPRYLIKTRGQQVTLSCSPISGHRSVSWYQQTPGQGLQFLFEYFSETQRNKGNFPGRFSGRQFSNSRSEMNVSTLELGDSALYLCASSLYWTGKQSYNEQFFGPGTRLTVL.

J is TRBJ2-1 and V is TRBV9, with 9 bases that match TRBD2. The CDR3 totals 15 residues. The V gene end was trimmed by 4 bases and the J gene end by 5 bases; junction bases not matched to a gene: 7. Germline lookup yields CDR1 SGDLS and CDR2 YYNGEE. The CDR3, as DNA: TGTGCCAGCAGCTTAGGGACTAGCCGGGACAATGAGCAGTTCTTC. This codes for CASSLGTSRDNEQFF.

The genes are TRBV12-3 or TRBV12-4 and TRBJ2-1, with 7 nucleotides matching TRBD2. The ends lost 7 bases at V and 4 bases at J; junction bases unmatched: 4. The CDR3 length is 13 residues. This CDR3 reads CASTSGRYNEQFF. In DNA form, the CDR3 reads TGTGCCAGCACTTCCGGGAGGTACAATGAGCAGTTCTTC.

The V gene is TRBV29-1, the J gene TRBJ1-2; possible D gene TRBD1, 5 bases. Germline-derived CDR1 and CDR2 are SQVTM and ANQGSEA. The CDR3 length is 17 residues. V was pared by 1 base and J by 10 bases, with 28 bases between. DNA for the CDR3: TGCAGCGTTGAAGCGGGGGAGGGTTACTATGGCTACACTGACTACACCTTC. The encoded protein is CSVEAGEGYYGYTDYTF.

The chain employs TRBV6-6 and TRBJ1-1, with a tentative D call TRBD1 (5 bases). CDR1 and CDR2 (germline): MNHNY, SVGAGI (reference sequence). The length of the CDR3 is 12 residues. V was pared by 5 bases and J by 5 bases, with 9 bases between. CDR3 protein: CASSARGTEAFF. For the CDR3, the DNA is TGTGCCAGCAGTGCCCGGGGGACTGAAGCTTTCTTT.

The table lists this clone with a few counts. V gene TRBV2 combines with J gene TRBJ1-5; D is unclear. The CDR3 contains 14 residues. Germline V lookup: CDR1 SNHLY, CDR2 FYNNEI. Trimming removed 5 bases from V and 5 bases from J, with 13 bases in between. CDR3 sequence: CASSLEFGDQPQHF. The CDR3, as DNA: TGTGCCAGCAGTCTGGAATTCGGGGATCAGCCCCAGCATTTT.

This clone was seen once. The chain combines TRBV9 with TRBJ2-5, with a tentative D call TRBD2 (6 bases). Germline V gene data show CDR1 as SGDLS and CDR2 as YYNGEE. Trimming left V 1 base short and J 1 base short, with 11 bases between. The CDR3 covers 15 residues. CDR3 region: CASSVSGGAQETQYF. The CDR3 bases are TGTGCCAGCAGCGTAAGCGGAGGGGCCCAAGAGACCCAGTACTTC. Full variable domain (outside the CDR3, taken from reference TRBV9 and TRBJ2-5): DSGVTQTPKHLITATGQRVTLRCSPRSGDLSVYWYQQSLDQGLQFLIQYYNGEERAKGNILERFSAQQFPDLHSELNLSSLELGDSALYFCASSVSGGAQETQYFGPGTRLLVL.

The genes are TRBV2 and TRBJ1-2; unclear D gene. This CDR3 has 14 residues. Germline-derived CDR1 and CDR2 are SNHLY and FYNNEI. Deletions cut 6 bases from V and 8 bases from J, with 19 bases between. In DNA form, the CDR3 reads TGTGCCAGCAGGGGCGGGTCGGGTCCGAGGGGCTACACCTTC. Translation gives CASRGGSGPRGYTF.

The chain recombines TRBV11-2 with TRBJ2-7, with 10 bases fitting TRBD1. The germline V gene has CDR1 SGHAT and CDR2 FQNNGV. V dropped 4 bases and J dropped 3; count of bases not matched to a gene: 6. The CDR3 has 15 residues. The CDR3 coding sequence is TGTGCCAGCAGCTCACTTCGGGACAGGGGCTACGAGCAGTACTTC. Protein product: CASSSLRDRGYEQYF.

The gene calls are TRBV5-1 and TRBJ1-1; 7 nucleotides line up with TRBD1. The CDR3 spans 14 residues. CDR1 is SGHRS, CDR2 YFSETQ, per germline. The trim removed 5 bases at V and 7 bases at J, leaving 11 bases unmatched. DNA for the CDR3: TGCGCCAGCAGATGGGCAGGGGGAGATAATGAAGCTTTCTTT. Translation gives CASRWAGGDNEAFF.

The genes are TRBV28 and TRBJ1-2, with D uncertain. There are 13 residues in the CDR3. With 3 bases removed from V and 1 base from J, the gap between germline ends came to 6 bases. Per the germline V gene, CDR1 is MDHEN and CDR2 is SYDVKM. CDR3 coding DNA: TGTGCCAGCAGTTTCAGTAATAACTATGGCTACACCTTC. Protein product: CASSFSNNYGYTF.

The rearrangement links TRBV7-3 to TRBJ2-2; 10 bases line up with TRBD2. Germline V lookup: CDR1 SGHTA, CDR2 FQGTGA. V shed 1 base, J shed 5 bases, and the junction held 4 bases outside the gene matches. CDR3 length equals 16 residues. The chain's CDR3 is CASSLSYSGRTGELFF. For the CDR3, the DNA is TGTGCCAGCAGCTTAAGTTATAGCGGGAGGACCGGGGAGCTGTTTTTT.

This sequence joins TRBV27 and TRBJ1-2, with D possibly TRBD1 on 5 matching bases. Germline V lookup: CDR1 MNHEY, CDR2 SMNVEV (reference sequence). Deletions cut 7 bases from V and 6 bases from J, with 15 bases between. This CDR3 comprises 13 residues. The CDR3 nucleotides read TGTGCCAGCATGCAGGGAACGGGAGATGGCTACACCTTC. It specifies CASMQGTGDGYTF.

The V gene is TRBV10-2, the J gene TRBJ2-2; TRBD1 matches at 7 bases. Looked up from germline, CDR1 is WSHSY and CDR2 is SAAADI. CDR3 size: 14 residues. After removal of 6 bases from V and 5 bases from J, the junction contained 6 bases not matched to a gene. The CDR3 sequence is CASSETGLTGELFF. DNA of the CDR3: TGCGCCAGCAGCGAGACAGGGCTAACCGGGGAGCTGTTTTTT.

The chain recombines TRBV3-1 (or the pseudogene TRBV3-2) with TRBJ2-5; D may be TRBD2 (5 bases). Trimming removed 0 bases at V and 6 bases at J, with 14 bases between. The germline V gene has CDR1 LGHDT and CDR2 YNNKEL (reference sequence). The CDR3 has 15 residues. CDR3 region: CASSQDRGNSQTQYF. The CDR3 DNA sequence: TGTGCCAGCAGCCAAGATCGAGGGAATAGCCAGACCCAGTACTTC.

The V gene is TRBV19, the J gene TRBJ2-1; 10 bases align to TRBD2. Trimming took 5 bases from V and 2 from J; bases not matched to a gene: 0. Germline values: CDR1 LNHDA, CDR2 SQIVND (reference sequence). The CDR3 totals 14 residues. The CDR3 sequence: CASSLAGAYNEQFF. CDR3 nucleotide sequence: TGTGCCAGTAGTCTAGCGGGAGCCTACAATGAGCAGTTCTTC.